This T cell receptor (beta chain) was sequenced in a study of T cell repertoires in cytomegalovirus infection (dated by TCRdb to about 2019). Turning to the overall study: Donor HLA type was relevant to the analysis, as public TCR beta signatures indicated carriage of CMV infection together with the matching HLA type. Overall results and qualifications from the work: The ex vivo response was dominated by HLA-C-restricted CMV-specific TCR beta clonotypes, and the single most frequent clonotype in two of eight donors was supplied by these HLA-C-restricted clonotypes. In both this cohort and an independent roughly 330-donor cohort, the cumulative frequency of public TCR beta family members distinguished carriers of CMV infection plus the relevant HLA type.

There are 16 amino acids in the CDR3, from cysteine to phenylalanine inclusive. Kept here is only the CDR3 DNA, which spans 48 bases and is read in frame from base 1. Reading the germline V gene (reference sequence) gives CDR1 DFQATT and CDR2 SNEGSKA. Here V drops 3 bases and J drops 2 bases, and the junction holds 8 bases not matched to any gene. The sample was run on an Illumina HiSeq 1500. TCRdb reworked the public reads: Q25 trimming with fastp, MiXCR clone assembly, productive beta chains retained. All rows with the same CDR3 protein become a single entry with the most common DNA and genes. The sample contains 57,000 or so distinct CDR3 sequences, 33% of them found a single time. In total, the top ten clones hold 70% of the sample. Concerning this clonotype: Which antigen it targets is not known. No base quality values were provided; no much bigger clone lies one nucleotide off.

Sequenced sample: PBMCs, sequenced either directly or after in vitro stimulation (not recorded which). Rearrangement joined TRBV20-1 to TRBJ2-5, and 11 junctional nucleotides match TRBD2. The TCR was taken from a human donor in good health (CMV status not recorded). Some clones in this sample may be carry-over from other donors' samples. The CDR3 has the sequence CSASWTRLAGQETQYF. In nucleotides, the sequence is TGCAGTGCTAGTTGGACCCGACTAGCGGGACAAGAGACCCAGTACTTC.